These 32 T cell receptor beta chains were all obtained from the same sample, sequenced in a study of spatial heterogeneity in lung cancer. TCRdb re-derived calls from the 5' RACE reads in MiXCR, one entry per CDR3 protein. In the table there are about 7,800 distinct CDR3 sequences, about 8.6% of which are singletons. Time point defined: sample taken at primary tumor resection. Whole RNA from tumor, nontumor lung or frozen PBMC was sequenced unsorted. Here the sequenced sample was PBMCs, taken at surgery. Receptors originate from a male donor with early-stage non-small cell lung cancer.

In its sample, this clonotype was seen many times. Since the library was made to target alpha chains, this beta chain is a stray read and its abundance is not meaningful. The rearrangement uses TRBV6-5 and TRBJ2-5; 11 bases fit TRBD1. Germline-derived CDR1 and CDR2 are MNHEY and SVGAGI. The CDR3 runs 17 residues. The V segment lost 3 bases and the J segment 1 base; nucleotides outside the gene matches: 7. Here the CDR3 reads CASSYGTGGSGQETQYF. Written as DNA, the CDR3 is TGTGCCAGCAGTTATGGGACAGGGGGAAGCGGCCAAGAGACCCAGTACTTC.

This clonotype was counted ten times or more. For a library built for alpha chains, this beta chain is a stray read; little rests on its size. This chain links TRBV29-1 with TRBJ1-4, with a possible D match to TRBD1 (5 bases). The germline V gene encodes CDR1 SQVTM and CDR2 ANQGSEA. V lost 4 bases to trimming and J lost 7 bases, with 16 bases between them. CDR3 size: 14 residues. The CDR3 sequence is CSVVSGGLSEKLFF. DNA of the CDR3: TGCAGCGTTGTTTCTGGGGGGTTAAGTGAAAAACTGTTTTTT.

This clonotype came up many times. With the library built for alpha chains, this beta chain is off target and its frequency is not meaningful. This sequence joins TRBV18 and TRBJ2-1; 12 nucleotides line up with TRBD1. Trimming removed 4 bases from V and 9 bases from J; junction bases left unmatched: 7. The CDR3 is made up of 15 amino acids. Germline-derived CDR1 and CDR2 are KGHSH and LQKENI. The CDR3 nucleotides read TGTGCCAGCTCACGGGTCCCGGGACAGGGGGCTGAGCAGTTCTTC. Translation gives CASSRVPGQGAEQFF.

There are many counts of this clonotype. Within a library made for alpha chains, this beta chain is off target, and its count is uninformative. The chain is built from TRBV12-5 and TRBJ1-2; D unclear. Germline lookup yields CDR1 LGHNT and CDR2 FRNRAP. There are 13 residues in the CDR3. V lost 6 bases and J lost 2, with 10 bases in between. The chain's CDR3 is CASGGRSNYGYTF. For the CDR3, the DNA is TGTGCTAGTGGAGGTCGGAGCAACTATGGCTACACCTTC.

By sample share, this clonotype is medium-sized (0.01 to 0.1%). A library prepared for alpha chains yielded this beta chain as an off-target read; its size is of little meaning. The chain couples TRBV6-5 to TRBJ2-7; possibly TRBD1 for D (5 bases). Looked up from germline, CDR1 is MNHEY and CDR2 is SVGAGI. This CDR3 is 14 amino acids long. V was trimmed by 2 bases and J by 2 bases, leaving 10 bases between them. This CDR3 is CASSYIQGTYEQYF. CDR3 nucleotide sequence: TGTGCCAGCAGTTACATTCAGGGTACCTACGAGCAGTACTTC.

This clonotype was counted many times. This beta chain turned up in a library designed for alpha chains; as an off-target read, its abundance says little. The gene calls are TRBV5-1 and TRBJ2-1, with 9 bases identical to TRBD2. CDR1 SGHRS and CDR2 YFSETQ come from the germline V gene. This CDR3 comprises 18 residues. Trimming at V came to 2 bases and at J to 0 bases, leaving 9 bases not matched to a gene. The CDR3 DNA sequence: TGCGCCAGCAGCTTAGGTTGGGGTAGCGGGAGCTCCTACAATGAGCAGTTCTTC. Its protein product is CASSLGWGSGSSYNEQFF.

About this clonotype itself: Within a library made for alpha chains, this beta chain is off target, and its count is uninformative. The chain has TRBV3-1 and TRBJ1-5; no firm D call. Trimming stripped 0 bases from V and 8 bases from J, with 23 bases between. CDR3 length equals 18 residues. Germline V CDR1 and CDR2: LGHDT, YNNKEL (reference sequence). The CDR3 is CASSQEGPSTPLSEPQHF. The CDR3 coding sequence is TGTGCCAGCAGCCAAGAAGGCCCCTCGACACCTTTAAGTGAGCCCCAGCATTTT.

In this sample, this clonotype turned up once. Because the library targeted alpha chains, this beta chain is an off-target read whose size means little. The V and J genes are TRBV4-1 and TRBJ1-2; no clear D gene. V was cut by 2 bases and J by 8 bases, with 27 bases left in between. Germline V gene sequence: CDR1 MGHRA, CDR2 YSYEKL. The CDR3 is 18 amino acids. This CDR3 is CASSQRTSSVWQPEGYTF. DNA for the CDR3: TGCGCCAGCAGCCAACGCACGAGTTCGGTTTGGCAGCCAGAAGGCTACACCTTC.

This clonotype was observed at least ten times. In a library made to pick up alpha chains, this beta chain is a stray read with a size that means little. The chain couples TRBV6-6 to TRBJ2-7, with 7 bases identical to TRBD2. This CDR3 has 14 amino acids. V lost 6 bases and J lost 2; bases outside the gene matches: 7. Germline-derived CDR1 and CDR2 are MNHNY and SVGAGI (reference sequence). The CDR3 nucleotides are TGTGCCAGCAGCTTCCGCGGGAGTCCCTACGAGCAGTACTTC. It is translated as CASSFRGSPYEQYF.

This clonotype is medium-sized in the sample. This beta chain is a stray sequence in a library constructed for alpha chains; its clone size is not meaningful. The J gene is TRBJ1-1, the V gene TRBV29-1; D is ambiguous. Germline CDR1 reads SQVTM; CDR2 reads ANQGSEA. The V and J ends lost 4 bases and 0 bases respectively, with 3 bases between them. The CDR3 spans 11 residues. CDR3 bases: TGCAGCGTTGTCCTGAACACTGAAGCTTTCTTT. Protein: CSVVLNTEAFF.

This clonotype was seen many times. A junction boundary mismatches the germline segment, possibly from a read error. Within a library made for alpha chains, this beta chain is off target, and its count is uninformative. The chain employs TRBV24-1 and TRBJ1-5; no definite D call. The CDR3 spans 13 residues. Per germline, CDR1 KGHDR and CDR2 SFDVKD. The chain's CDR3 is CATSDDGNQPQHF. The CDR3 nucleotides read TGTGCCACCAGTGATGACGGGAATCAACCCCAGCATTTT.

This clonotype was found many times. Since it is a stray read in a library aimed at alpha chains, this beta chain has a size that is not meaningful. This chain connects TRBV2 to TRBJ2-1; 8 nucleotides match TRBD2. V gave up 2 bases and J gave up 5 bases; unmatched junction bases: 5. Germline values: CDR1 SNHLY, CDR2 FYNNEI. The CDR3 contains 15 residues. The CDR3 loop is CASSETSGANNEQFF. The DNA for the CDR3 is TGTGCCAGCAGTGAAACTAGCGGAGCCAACAATGAGCAGTTCTTC.

This clonotype was seen ten or more times. Little can be read into the size of this beta chain, an off-target read in a library designed for alpha chains. The chain couples TRBV20-1 to TRBJ2-7, with D perhaps TRBD1 (6 bases). The CDR3 sequence is 15 residues long. CDR1 and CDR2 from the germline V gene are DFQATT and SNEGSKA (reference sequence). V lost 3 bases, J lost 5 bases, and 20 bases lay in between. The CDR3 here is CSARKETGFIDEQYF. Here the CDR3 DNA reads TGCAGTGCTAGGAAAGAAACAGGGTTTATCGACGAGCAGTACTTC.

This clonotype came up many times. The library was built for alpha chains, so this beta chain is an off-target read and its size means little. The chain recombines TRBV7-8 with TRBJ2-3; D is ambiguous. Trimming took off 0 bases at V and 6 bases at J, with 13 bases between the two ends. The CDR3 runs to 15 residues. The V gene's germline CDR1 is SGHVS and CDR2 FQNEAQ. The CDR3 nucleotides read TGTGCCAGCAGCTTAGCGAGACTGACGCGCGATACGCAGTATTTT. Translation gives CASSLARLTRDTQYF. Supplemented by reference TRBV7-8 and TRBJ2-3, the full variable domain reads GAGVSQSPRYKVAKRGQDVALRCDPISGHVSLFWYQQALGQGPEFLTYFQNEAQLDKSGLPSDRFFAERPEGSVSTLKIQRTQQEDSAVYLCASSLARLTRDTQYFGPGTRLTVL.

The sample holds many counts of this clonotype. Because the library targeted alpha chains, this beta chain is an off-target read whose size means little. The chain carries TRBV10-3 and TRBJ1-2; 12 bases are a match to TRBD1. V lost 0 bases and J lost 0; bases outside the gene matches: 5. The CDR3 covers 18 residues. From germline, CDR1 is ENHRY and CDR2 SYGVKD. The CDR3 DNA sequence: TGTGCCATCAGTGAGTCCGGGACAGGGGGCTTAGCTAACTATGGCTACACCTTC. Translating gives CAISESGTGGLANYGYTF.

Points on this clonotype: Since the library was made to target alpha chains, this beta chain is a stray read and its abundance is not meaningful. V and J are TRBV6-5 and TRBJ2-1; 11 positions match TRBD2. The CDR3 spans 15 residues. V dropped 4 bases and J dropped 1; count of bases not matched to a gene: 0. Per germline, CDR1 MNHEY and CDR2 SVGAGI. CDR3 loop: CASSWTSGSYNEQFF. In DNA form, the CDR3 reads TGTGCCAGCAGTTGGACTAGCGGGTCCTACAATGAGCAGTTCTTC.

At least ten counts were recorded for this clonotype. This beta chain is an unintended read in a library built for alpha chains; its size means little. The rearrangement joins TRBV7-9 to TRBJ2-1, with 9 bases matching TRBD2. Trimming removed 6 bases from V and 1 base from J; junction bases left unmatched: 7. The CDR3 length is 16 residues. Germline V gives CDR1 SEHNR, CDR2 FQNEAQ (reference sequence). CDR3 protein: CASRWASGASYNEQFF. The CDR3 nucleotides read TGTGCCAGCAGGTGGGCTAGCGGGGCTTCCTACAATGAGCAGTTCTTC.

The table lists this clonotype with many counts. The library was designed around alpha chains, so this beta chain is a stray read whose abundance carries little weight. The V and J genes are TRBV7-8 and TRBJ2-3, with D tentatively TRBD2 (6 bases). Germline V gives CDR1 SGHVS, CDR2 FQNEAQ. CDR3 length: 13 amino acids. V shed 5 bases and J shed 2 bases, with 8 bases lying between them. The CDR3 loop reads CASSGGITDTQYF. CDR3 coding DNA: TGTGCCAGCAGCGGCGGGATCACAGATACGCAGTATTTT. Combining the CDR3 with reference TRBV7-8 and TRBJ2-3 gives the whole variable domain GAGVSQSPRYKVAKRGQDVALRCDPISGHVSLFWYQQALGQGPEFLTYFQNEAQLDKSGLPSDRFFAERPEGSVSTLKIQRTQQEDSAVYLCASSGGITDTQYFGPGTRLTVL.

This clonotype has ten or more counts. As an off-target read in a library built for alpha chains, this beta chain has a frequency of little significance. The rearrangement joins TRBV6-6 to TRBJ2-2; TRBD1 agrees at 7 bases. Trimming cost V 8 bases and J 4 bases; bases outside gene matches: 7. The CDR3 has 14 amino acids. The germline V gene encodes CDR1 MNHNY and CDR2 SVGAGI (reference sequence). Written as DNA, the CDR3 is TGTGCCAGCCTCCGACAGGGTGGCACCGGGGAGCTGTTTTTT. Its protein product is CASLRQGGTGELFF.

Points on this clonotype: Being off target in a library aimed at alpha chains, this beta chain has a size of little meaning. This chain joins TRBV11-3 and TRBJ2-7, with no clear D. CDR3 length: 15 residues. CDR1 and CDR2 (germline): SGHNT, YENEEA. The germline V and J ends were trimmed by 3 bases and 5 bases, with 17 bases remaining between them. The DNA of the CDR3 is TGTGCCAGCAGCTTTCCAGGCTCAGGTGGCAACGAGCAGTACTTC. This codes for CASSFPGSGGNEQYF.

This clonotype was recorded at least ten times. This beta chain turned up in a library designed for alpha chains; as an off-target read, its abundance says little. The rearrangement links TRBV24-1 to TRBJ2-1; weak D call: TRBD1 (5 bases). The CDR3 is 15 residues long. V lost 5 bases and J 0 bases, leaving 10 bases between the germline ends. Germline lookup yields CDR1 KGHDR and CDR2 SFDVKD. The CDR3 reads CATSANRRSYNEQFF. The CDR3 DNA reads TGTGCCACCAGTGCAAACAGGCGCTCCTACAATGAGCAGTTCTTC.

This clonotype was found many times. This beta chain represents an off-target read in a library built for alpha chains; its size is of limited meaning. This sequence joins TRBV6-5 and TRBJ2-5; 8 bases are shared with TRBD2. Germline V lookup: CDR1 MNHEY, CDR2 SVGAGI. The ends lost 2 bases at V and 1 base at J; junction bases unmatched: 12. The CDR3 is 18 residues long. For the CDR3, the DNA is TGTGCCAGCAGTTACGGGGGAATAGCGGGACCGAGCCAAGAGACCCAGTACTTC. Translated, it gives CASSYGGIAGPSQETQYF.

Ten or more counts support this clonotype. With the library built for alpha chains, this beta chain is off target and its frequency is not meaningful. The chain is built from TRBV3-1 and TRBJ2-1; 12 nucleotides agree with TRBD2. After removal of 4 bases from V and 7 bases from J, the junction contained 5 bases not matched to a gene. CDR1 is LGHDT and CDR2 is YNNKEL in the germline V gene (reference sequence). CDR3 length: 15 amino acids. The CDR3 DNA sequence: TGTGCCAGCAGCCGTCTAGCGGGAGGGCCAAATGAGCAGTTCTTC. Protein: CASSRLAGGPNEQFF.

This clonotype was picked up many times. A library prepared for alpha chains yielded this beta chain as an off-target read; its size is of little meaning. The V gene is TRBV7-2, the J gene TRBJ2-5; D is possibly TRBD2 (6 bases). From germline, CDR1 is SGHTA and CDR2 FQGNSA. The CDR3 extends over 15 amino acids. Between the trimmed V and J ends, which lost 0 bases and 2 bases, there was a span of 10 bases. The CDR3 DNA sequence: TGTGCCAGCAGCTTAGCCGGACTATTTCAAGAGACCCAGTACTTC. Translation: CASSLAGLFQETQYF.

There are many counts of this clonotype. A library made for alpha chains picked up this beta chain off target, so its size means little. DNA for the CDR3: TGTGCCAGCAGCGGGACTAGCGGGAGTTACGAGCAGTACTTC. Residues: CASSGTSGSYEQYF. The chain uses TRBV12-3 or TRBV12-4 and TRBJ2-7; 14 bases agree with TRBD2. V gave up 6 bases and J gave up 4 bases; unmatched junction bases: 2. The CDR3 covers 14 residues.

This clonotype was counted ten times or more. With the library built for alpha chains, this beta chain is off target and its frequency is not meaningful. The chain uses TRBV27 and TRBJ1-1; tentative D call: TRBD1 (5 bases). V was shortened by 5 bases and J by 1 base, with 14 bases between the two germline ends. Looked up from germline, CDR1 is MNHEY and CDR2 is SMNVEV (reference sequence). The CDR3 totals 15 residues. The CDR3 loop is CASSRIDSGNTEAFF. CDR3 coding DNA: TGTGCCAGCAGTAGGATTGACAGCGGGAACACTGAAGCTTTCTTT.

This clonotype was seen ten or more times. This beta chain came through as a stray read in a library set up for alpha chains, and its size says little. The rearrangement uses TRBV5-1 and TRBJ2-1, with D tentatively TRBD1 (6 bases). Germline values: CDR1 SGHRS, CDR2 YFSETQ. CDR3 length: 13 amino acids. V lost 2 bases, J lost 7 bases, and 10 bases lay in between. DNA of the CDR3: TGCGCCAGCAGCTTCGCAGGGGAAAATGAGCAGTTCTTC. Protein sequence: CASSFAGENEQFF.

There are many counts of this clonotype. This beta chain is a stray read from a library made for alpha chains; its abundance is not meaningful. The J gene is TRBJ2-7, the V gene TRBV20-1, with a weak D call TRBD2 (7 bases). The CDR3 is 16 amino acids. V was trimmed by 0 bases and J by 0 bases, leaving 15 bases between them. Germline CDR1 and CDR2: DFQATT and SNEGSKA (reference sequence). CDR3 loop: CSARDRAAGASYEQYF. CDR3 nucleotide sequence: TGCAGTGCTAGAGATCGAGCGGCGGGGGCCTCCTACGAGCAGTACTTC.

This clonotype was seen only a few times. The size of this beta chain means little, since it is a stray read in a library made for alpha chains. V usage is TRBV30 and J usage is TRBJ2-1; D is unresolved. The germline gives CDR1 GTSNPN, CDR2 SVGIG (reference sequence). The CDR3 is made up of 14 amino acids. V lost 0 bases, J lost 4 bases, and 10 bases lay in between. CDR3 sequence (DNA): TGTGCCTGGAGTGTTCTTTCAGGTTACAATGAGCAGTTCTTC. Its protein product is CAWSVLSGYNEQFF.

This clonotype was counted ten times or more. A library prepared for alpha chains yielded this beta chain as an off-target read; its size is of little meaning. V gene TRBV5-1 combines with J gene TRBJ2-1, with 7 nucleotides matching TRBD2. The CDR3 runs to 16 residues. From germline, CDR1 is SGHRS and CDR2 YFSETQ. V dropped 0 bases and J dropped 3; count of bases not matched to a gene: 6. CDR3 in amino acids: CASSLEGGSVYNEQFF. CDR3 nucleotides: TGCGCCAGCAGCTTGGAGGGCGGGAGCGTCTACAATGAGCAGTTCTTC.

Comment on this clonotype: The library was built for alpha chains, so this beta chain is an off-target read and its size means little. This chain links TRBV24-1 with TRBJ2-5; 7 nucleotides agree with TRBD1. Germline assignment: CDR1 KGHDR and CDR2 SFDVKD. The CDR3 totals 15 residues. With V trimmed by 4 bases and J by 0 bases, 4 bases remained unmatched. The CDR3 loop is CATSDTQGDQETQYF. The CDR3 nucleotides are TGTGCCACCAGTGACACTCAGGGGGACCAAGAGACCCAGTACTTC.

Many counts were recorded for this clonotype. Being off target in a library aimed at alpha chains, this beta chain has a size of little meaning. J is TRBJ2-2 and V is TRBV6-1; no clear D. The length of the CDR3 is 15 residues. Trimming took 3 bases from V and 2 from J, leaving 10 bases between them. Germline-derived CDR1 and CDR2 are MNHNS and SASEGT. CDR3 coding DNA: TGTGCCAGCAGTGATCCCCAACTTAACACCGGGGAGCTGTTTTTT. Its translation is CASSDPQLNTGELFF.